This TCR beta chain stems from a study of shared clonotypes between healthy human individuals. Study-level background: Donors had three CD4 naive, three CD4 memory, two CD8 naive and one CD8 memory plate apiece. Study results and caveats: Memory subsets generally showed smaller estimated richness than naive subsets did. An effect of sequencing depth on clonotype sharing among donors was expected.

About this clone itself: The antigen remains unidentified.

For sorted subsets, about 0.2 ug DNA per replicate equaled 30,000 or so T cell genomes. Assay: immunoSEQ multiplex PCR; the TCRdb copy retains only in-frame clones and omits some. The sample has about 380,000 clones, 90% to 97% seen once. CDR3 length: 14 amino acids. Germline CDR1 and CDR2: LNHDA and SQIVND (reference sequence). The V gene end was trimmed by 6 bases and the J gene end by 6 bases; junction bases not matched to a gene: 7. The sample taken for sequencing was memory CD8+ T cells sorted from blood. Documented subset: CD45RO+ cells pooled with CCR7-negative TemRA cells. The V gene is TRBV19, the J gene TRBJ2-2, with 7 bases matching TRBD2. The source of this sequence is a man aged 25-45 years in good health. The CDR3 DNA is TGTGCCAGTAGGATGTGGGAGGGCGCCGGGGAGCTGTTTTTT. Translating it yields CASRMWEGAGELFF.